This TCR beta chain is drawn from a study of cytomegalovirus exposure and HLA in healthy donors. General observations from the study: Using the classifier, cytomegalovirus status was reportedly diagnosed with high specificity and sensitivity. The authors enumerated under 200 TCR beta chains as linked to cytomegalovirus.

The trim removed 5 bases at V and 7 bases at J, leaving 5 bases unmatched. The CDR3 consists of 15 residues. In germline, CDR1 is SEHNR, CDR2 FQNEAQ (reference sequence). Comments on this clone: Its antigen is currently unknown.

The PCR was carried out with 60 Vbeta primers and 13 Jbeta primers. The assay was immunoSEQ multiplex PCR, and TCRdb's table has in-frame clones only and misses some. This table has 180,000 or so clones, 77% appearing once. The source material was PBMCs. This rearrangement joins TRBV7-9 to TRBJ2-1; 13 bases line up with TRBD2. The sequence came from a man aged 18 to 29 in good health and CMV-seronegative. Written as DNA, the CDR3 is TGTGCCAGCAGCCCCGGGACTAGCGGGACAAATGAGCAGTTCTTC. Protein: CASSPGTSGTNEQFF.